One sample yielded the 10 T cell receptor beta chains listed below, sequenced in a study of T-cell reconstitution after alpha-beta-depleted transplantation in children. Preparing the TCRbeta library involved the use of unique molecular identifiers. TCRdb processed the PCR reads anew with MiXCR; each CDR3 protein has one entry. Of approximately 130,000 distinct CDR3 sequences listed, 8.5% to 10% are singletons. Source: PBMCs, mostly from graft donor cells, taken 180 days after TCRalphabeta/CD19-depleted stem cell transplant. The receptor source for this set is a girl less than two years old who had a stem cell transplant for combined immunodeficiency, so the T cells may come from the graft donor.

This clonotype was observed a few times. The gene calls are TRBV7-2 and TRBJ2-7, with a weak D call TRBD2 (6 bases). The CDR3 is 15 amino acids. The V end lost 5 bases, the J end lost 3 bases, and 17 bases lay between the germline ends. Germline V gene sequence: CDR1 SGHTA, CDR2 FQGNSA. CDR3 region: CASSHASASVYEQYF. The CDR3 DNA reads TGTGCCAGCAGCCACGCTAGCGCCTCAGTCTACGAGCAGTACTTC.

This clonotype has only a few counts. The gene calls are TRBV7-2 and TRBJ2-5, with 10 bases lining up with TRBD1. Trimming at V came to 6 bases and at J to 7 bases, leaving 11 bases not matched to a gene. Germline V gene data show CDR1 as SGHTA and CDR2 as FQGNSA. This CDR3 comprises 15 residues. In nucleotides, the CDR3 is TGTGCCAGCAGTCGATCCGGGACAGGGGTGGGGACCCAGTACTTC. Protein product: CASSRSGTGVGTQYF.

The chain links TRBV29-1 to TRBJ1-1, with D tentatively TRBD1 (6 bases). The germline V gene encodes CDR1 SQVTM and CDR2 ANQGSEA. The CDR3 runs 15 residues. V was shortened by 3 bases and J by 1 base, with 15 bases between the two germline ends. The CDR3 DNA follows: TGCAGCGTTGATAAACAGGGAGGGTGGAACACTGAAGCTTTCTTT. This codes for CSVDKQGGWNTEAFF.

Ten or more counts support this clonotype. The chain is built from TRBV5-1 and TRBJ2-5, with a weak D call TRBD2 (5 bases). The CDR3 totals 12 residues. Germline values: CDR1 SGHRS, CDR2 YFSETQ. V lost 4 bases to trimming and J lost 5 bases, with 9 bases between them. The DNA of the CDR3 is TGCGCCAGCAGCGGAACGGGGGAGACCCAGTACTTC. Protein: CASSGTGETQYF.

This clonotype has just a few counts. This sequence joins TRBV18 and TRBJ2-7; D is uncertain. Trimming left V 1 base short and J 4 bases short, with 11 bases between. Germline V lookup: CDR1 KGHSH, CDR2 LQKENI. This CDR3 is built from 14 residues. Here the CDR3 reads CASSPRDTQYEQYF. CDR3 coding DNA: TGTGCCAGCTCACCACGAGACACCCAATACGAGCAGTACTTC.

The rearrangement links TRBV11-3 to TRBJ2-7; 8 bases match TRBD2. The CDR3 extends over 13 amino acids. Germline V gives CDR1 SGHNT, CDR2 YENEEA. With V trimmed by 5 bases and J by 4 bases, 4 bases remained unmatched. The CDR3 loop reads CASSTLAGYEQYF. CDR3 nucleotides: TGTGCCAGCAGCACCTTAGCGGGATACGAGCAGTACTTC. The full variable domain, completed using reference TRBV11-3 and TRBJ2-7, is EAGVVQSPRYKIIEKKQPVAFWCNPISGHNTLYWYLQNLGQGPELLIRYENEEAVDDSQLPKDRFSAERLKGVDSTLKIQPAELGDSAVYLCASSTLAGYEQYFGPGTRLTVT.

V and J are TRBV11-2 and TRBJ2-3; 12 bases match TRBD2. The V gene's germline CDR1 is SGHAT and CDR2 FQNNGV. The CDR3 runs to 20 residues. V shed 3 bases, J shed 0 bases, and the junction held 13 bases outside the gene matches. The CDR3 DNA sequence: TGTGCCAGCAGCTTTCTTGCTAGCGGGGGGGCCAAAAGGAGCACAGATACGCAGTATTTT. Encoded protein: CASSFLASGGAKRSTDTQYF. The variable domain in full, completed from reference TRBV11-2 and TRBJ2-3, reads EAGVAQSPRYKIIEKRQSVAFWCNPISGHATLYWYQQILGQGPKLLIQFQNNGVVDDSQLPKDRFSAERLKGVDSTLKIQPAKLEDSAVYLCASSFLASGGAKRSTDTQYFGPGTRLTVL.

This clonotype was picked up a small number of times. The rearrangement uses TRBV20-1 and TRBJ2-5; 7 nucleotides line up with TRBD2. The V gene end was trimmed by 6 bases and the J gene end by 6 bases; junction bases not matched to a gene: 4. This CDR3 is built from 11 residues. Per the germline V gene, CDR1 is DFQATT and CDR2 is SNEGSKA (reference sequence). The CDR3 reads CSAGGWQTQYF. The CDR3 DNA follows: TGCAGTGCGGGGGGGTGGCAGACCCAGTACTTC.

The chain joins TRBV2 to TRBJ2-6; D gene ambiguous. The germline V and J ends were trimmed by 2 bases and 5 bases, with 7 bases remaining between them. The CDR3 contains 14 residues. CDR1 is SNHLY, CDR2 FYNNEI, per germline. This CDR3 reads CASSENPWANVLTF. CDR3 bases: TGTGCCAGCAGTGAAAATCCGTGGGCCAACGTCCTGACTTTC.

This chain connects TRBV20-1 to TRBJ1-5; the match to TRBD1 covers 7 bases. CDR3 length equals 14 residues. Germline V gives CDR1 DFQATT, CDR2 SNEGSKA (reference sequence). Germline trimming cut 3 bases from V and 4 bases from J; bases unmatched to any gene: 6. CDR3 DNA sequence: TGCAGTGCTAGGGGGGGACAGCCAAATCAGCCCCAGCATTTT. Translating gives CSARGGQPNQPQHF.